This entry describes one TCR beta chain. This entry comes from a study of blood T cell repertoires in COVID-19. Study-wide context: Donors in the United States, Italy and Spain gave samples during acute or convalescent COVID-19. PBMCs, B-cell-depleted T cells, or T cells were the source of the cDNA or gDNA that made up the material.

This CDR3 comprises 13 residues. The germline V gene has CDR1 SGHTA and CDR2 FQGNSA. Trimming removed 5 bases at V and 0 bases at J, with 5 bases between. Original analysis: Amplification from reference gene primers served as the basis for estimated nucleated cell counts. Sequencing was performed with immunoSEQ multiplex PCR; in TCRdb, only in-frame clones are kept and a portion is missing. Clonal size and the V and J genes are those of that table, whereas D and trimming came from the DNA. The sample yields over 75,000 clones, around four fifths seen once. The specimen was peripheral blood. The source is a human donor in a cohort sampled during active COVID-19. The chain carries TRBV7-2 and TRBJ2-1; no reliable D call. The CDR3 nucleotides read TGTGCCAGCAGCACGAGCTCCTACAATGAGCAGTTCTTC. Amino acid sequence: CASSTSSYNEQFF.